The 8 T cell receptor beta chains below were found in one sample sequenced in a study of blood T cell repertoires in COVID-19. The method was immunoSEQ multiplex PCR; TCRdb's version includes in-frame clones alone and lacks a portion of them. The sample contains 150,000 to 200,000 clones, 80% to 90% of which appear only once. Source material: peripheral blood. All receptors derive from a human donor in a cohort sampled during active COVID-19.

A few counts support this clone. The genes are TRBV21-1 and TRBJ2-7; the table's TRBD2 call for D was not verified on the DNA. TRBV21-1 is noted as a pseudogene. This CDR3 is built from 12 residues. The CDR3 protein is CATGAGDYEQYF. CDR3 DNA: TGTGCCACTGGGGCGGGGGACTACGAGCAGTACTTC.

This clone was seen only a few times. The genes are TRBV15 and TRBJ2-1; a possible D gene is TRBD2 (6 bases). The CDR3 totals 12 residues. V dropped 10 bases and J dropped 6 bases, with 13 bases sitting between them. Germline-derived CDR1 and CDR2 are LNHNV and YYDKDF (reference sequence). Written as DNA, the CDR3 is TGTGCCATTTCACCCGGGGGCAATGAGCAGTTCTTC. Translating it yields CAISPGGNEQFF.

The V and J genes are TRBV5-8 and TRBJ2-1; 7 bases are shared with TRBD2. The germline CDR1 and CDR2 sequences are SGHTS and YDEGEE. Trimming cost V 6 bases and J 5 bases; bases outside gene matches: 14. The CDR3 runs to 16 residues. The CDR3 loop reads CASTNPGSGVDNEQFF. The DNA for the CDR3 is TGTGCCAGCACCAACCCGGGAAGCGGGGTCGACAATGAGCAGTTCTTC.

The rearrangement joins TRBV20-1 to TRBJ2-3, with D tentatively TRBD2 (5 bases). V was shortened by 3 bases and J by 3 bases, with 16 bases between the two germline ends. Germline V gives CDR1 DFQATT, CDR2 SNEGSKA (reference sequence). This CDR3 is 15 amino acids long. CDR3 residues: CSASTQEVVTDTQYF. The DNA for the CDR3 is TGCAGTGCTAGTACGCAGGAGGTCGTAACAGATACGCAGTATTTT.

This clone was counted a single time. The chain carries TRBV5-1 and TRBJ2-2, with D perhaps TRBD2 (5 bases). Trimming removed 0 bases from V and 2 bases from J, with 8 bases in between. The V gene's germline CDR1 is SGHRS and CDR2 YFSETQ. This CDR3 contains 15 residues. The CDR3 DNA reads as TGCGCCAGCAGCTTGGGGCGGGTTAACACCGGGGAGCTGTTTTTT. This sequence encodes CASSLGRVNTGELFF.

The chain couples TRBV6-4 to TRBJ1-1; D possibly corresponds to TRBD1 (5 bases). Deletions cut 4 bases from V and 1 base from J, with 7 bases between. The CDR3 length is 13 residues. The germline gives CDR1 MRHNA, CDR2 SNTAGT. The CDR3 region is CASSATANTEAFF. The CDR3 DNA sequence: TGTGCCAGCAGTGCGACAGCGAACACTGAAGCTTTCTTT.

The chain couples TRBV4-3 to TRBJ2-7; the match to TRBD1 covers 9 bases. Germline loops: CDR1 LGHNA, CDR2 YSLEER. The CDR3 runs to 15 residues. J was trimmed by 2 bases and V by 2 bases; bases with no gene match: 4. CDR3 loop: CASSQRTGAAYEQYF. CDR3 nucleotide sequence: TGCGCCAGCAGCCAACGGACAGGGGCCGCCTACGAGCAGTACTTC.

About this clone itself: Other DNA sequences from this sample encode an identical CDR3 as well. The V gene is TRBV27, the J gene TRBJ2-5; no firm D call. Trimming took off 5 bases at V and 4 bases at J, with 8 bases between the two ends. The germline gives CDR1 MNHEY, CDR2 SMNVEV (reference sequence). The CDR3 is 12 amino acids. CDR3 amino acids: CASSARGETQYF. The CDR3 nucleotides read TGTGCCAGCAGTGCGCGAGGAGAGACCCAGTACTTC.